A selection of T cell receptor beta chains follows, all from one sample in a study of blood T cell repertoires in COVID-19. Generated by immunoSEQ multiplex PCR, the TCRdb table keeps only in-frame clones and is missing some. This sample yields 110,000 to 150,000 clones, of which about 88% are seen a single time; 5% to 6% belongs to the top ten. Sequencing used peripheral blood. The receptors were sampled from a human donor in a cohort sampled during active COVID-19. CDR3s include the opening cysteine and the closing phenylalanine or tryptophan. A D gene is named only where the DNA matches it firmly. Clone size is stated in some rows and not others, as once, few, many or a class when expanded.

-	TRBV5-4	-	TRBJ1-2	TGTGCCAGCAGCTTGCGGGCAGGGATTAACTATGGCTACACCTTC	CASSLRAGINYGYTF
-	TRBV5-5	-	TRBJ1-2	TGTGCCAGCAGCCCCCACCTCACAGGAACCTATGGCTACACCTTC	CASSPHLTGTYGYTF
-	TRBV28	TRBD1	TRBJ2-7	TGTGCCAGCAGTTTTACAGGGGCCGCCTACGAGCAGTACTTC	CASSFTGAAYEQYF
-	TRBV11-2	TRBD2	TRBJ2-1	TGTGCCACCAGGACTAGCGGGTCCCATGAGCAGTTCTTC	CATRTSGSHEQFF
-	TRBV28	TRBD2	TRBJ2-1	TGTGCCAGCAGTTTATCCTTGTTGACTAGCGGGAATACTAATTACAATGAGCAGTTCTTC	CASSLSLLTSGNTNYNEQFF
once	TRBV5-4	TRBD2	TRBJ2-6	TGTGCCAGCAGCTGGACTAGCGGGAGGTCTGGGGCCAACGTCCTGACTTTC	CASSWTSGRSGANVLTF
-	TRBV27	-	TRBJ2-7	TGTGCCAGCAGTTTATTGGTGCCCCGAACGGGGGAGCAGTACTTC	CASSLLVPRTGEQYF
-	TRBV6-6	TRBD2	TRBJ2-3	TGTGCCAGCAGTTACTCGACTAGCGGCACAGATACGCAGTATTTT	CASSYSTSGTDTQYF
-	TRBV18	-	TRBJ1-4	TGTGCCAGCTCCGGACGGGAGAATGAAAAACTGTTTTTT	CASSGRENEKLFF
-	TRBV12-2	-	TRBJ2-1	TGTGCAAGTCGCTTAGCTGGACTAGCGTTGCCGTACAATGAGCAGTTCTTC	CASRLAGLALPYNEQFF
-	TRBV15	-	TRBJ2-1	TGTGCCACCAGCAGAGATCGTAGCGGTGAGCAGTTCTTC	CATSRDRSGEQFF
-	TRBV7-6	-	TRBJ2-5	TGTGCCAGCAGCTCGAGCACCACTAGTAGGCACCCCCAGTACTTC	CASSSSTTSRHPQYF
-	TRBV5-1	TRBD1	TRBJ2-7	TGCGCCAGCAGCCTCTGGGACAGCCTCTCCTACGAGCAGTACTTC	CASSLWDSLSYEQYF
-	TRBV5-1	TRBD2	TRBJ2-1	TGCGCCAGCAGCGAAGGGACTAGCGGGAGCGATGAGCAGTTCTTC	CASSEGTSGSDEQFF
few	TRBV20-1	-	TRBJ1-1	TGCAGTGCTAGTCCACTTCCCAGGGCTTTCTTT	CSASPLPRAFF
-	TRBV6-2/TRBV6-3	-	TRBJ2-7	TGTGCCAGCAGTTTTTCCGGGTCCTACGAGCAGTACTTC	CASSFSGSYEQYF
-	TRBV9	-	TRBJ2-7	TGTGCCAGCAGCCCGAACCCCAGAGGAACCTACGAGCAGTACTTC	CASSPNPRGTYEQYF
-	TRBV18	-	TRBJ2-5	TGTGCCAGCTCCCCGACAGGACAAGAGACCCAGTACTTC	CASSPTGQETQYF
-	TRBV10-1	-	TRBJ1-5	TGCGCCAGCACTCCTATGAGCCATCAGCCCCAGCATTTT	CASTPMSHQPQHF
-	TRBV3-1/TRBV3-2	-	TRBJ1-6	TGTGCCAGCAGCCAAGGGTCAGTCTATAATTCACCCCTCCACTTT	CASSQGSVYNSPLHF
-	TRBV3-1/TRBV3-2	-	TRBJ2-3	TGTGCCAGCAGCCCACCTAGTAACCCTGGAGATACGCAGTATTTT	CASSPPSNPGDTQYF
few	TRBV15	-	TRBJ2-7	TGTGCCACCAGCAGAGTGCGAGGGCCCTACGAGCAGTACTTC	CATSRVRGPYEQYF